The entry below gives a single T cell receptor beta chain sequence along with its context. Under the authors' procedure: Using reference gene primer amplification, nucleated cell counts were estimated. Here immunoSEQ multiplex PCR was the method, and the copy in TCRdb shows in-frame clones only, minus some. V and J calls and clone size are those listed in that table; D and trimming were worked out from the DNA. The table shows some 200,000 clones, with 80% to 90% occurring only once. This CDR3 spans 17 amino acids. Losses at the gene ends were 0 bases for V and 6 bases for J; bases not matched to a gene: 7. In germline, CDR1 is MGHRA, CDR2 YSYEKL. This sample stems from a study of blood T cell repertoires in COVID-19. Study-wide background: COVID-19 samples, acute and convalescent, were from the United States, Italy and Spain. T cells, B-cell-depleted T cells, or PBMCs provided the cDNA or gDNA that served as material.

This sequence was found in a human donor in a cohort sampled during active COVID-19. Specimen: peripheral blood. V usage is TRBV4-1 and J usage is TRBJ2-1; 11 bases fit TRBD2. The CDR3, as DNA: TGCGCCAGCAGCCAAGATCGGGGTAGCGGGAGGGCCAATGAGCAGTTCTTC. This sequence encodes CASSQDRGSGRANEQFF.